This T cell receptor beta chain comes out of a study of cytomegalovirus exposure and HLA in healthy donors. The assay was immunoSEQ multiplex PCR, and TCRdb's table has in-frame clones only and misses some. This sample has 150,000 to 200,000 clones, with around 87% found just once. Germline lookup yields CDR1 SEHNR and CDR2 FQNEAQ (reference sequence). The CDR3 loop spans 16 amino acids. Trimming took 5 bases from V and 3 from J; bases not matched to a gene: 9. The sample was PBMCs. The chain couples TRBV7-9 to TRBJ2-1; TRBD1 matches 8 bases. This clonotype originated in a woman in her 30s in good health and CMV-seronegative. The CDR3 here is CASSLRQGIIYNEQFF. CDR3 nucleotide sequence: TGTGCCAGCAGCCTGAGACAGGGGATAATCTACAATGAGCAGTTCTTC.